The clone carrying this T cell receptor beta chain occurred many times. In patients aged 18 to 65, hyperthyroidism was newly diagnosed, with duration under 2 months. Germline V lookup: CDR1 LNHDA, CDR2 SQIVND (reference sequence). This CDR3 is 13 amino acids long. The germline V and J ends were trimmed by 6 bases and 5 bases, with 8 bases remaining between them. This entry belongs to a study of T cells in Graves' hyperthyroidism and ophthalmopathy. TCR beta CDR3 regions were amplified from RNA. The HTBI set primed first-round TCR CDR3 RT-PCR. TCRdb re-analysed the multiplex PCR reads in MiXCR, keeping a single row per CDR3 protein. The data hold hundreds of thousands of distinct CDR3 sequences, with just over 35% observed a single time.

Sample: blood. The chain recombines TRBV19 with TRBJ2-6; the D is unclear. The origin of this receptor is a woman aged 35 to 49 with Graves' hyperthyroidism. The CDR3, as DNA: TGTGCCAGTAGCCCGACGAGGGCCAACGTCCTGACTTTC. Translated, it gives CASSPTRANVLTF.